This TCR beta chain was sequenced for a study of naive and memory T cell subsets. Both TRBC1 and TRBC2 were covered by a beta constant-region primer of two equimolar oligonucleotides. TCRdb redid the calling of the UMI-ligation and nested PCR reads with MiXCR, one entry per CDR3 protein. The data contain some 28,000 distinct CDR3 sequences, about 10% of them singletons. CD4 T cells were positively selected, then CD8 T cells from the CD4-negative fraction. EMRA cells were CD45RA+CD27-, and effector memory cells CD45RA-CD27-. The germline V gene encodes CDR1 SGHRS and CDR2 YFSETQ. This CDR3 has 14 residues. J lost 4 bases, V lost 4 bases, and 5 bases had no gene match. This clonotype was counted only a few times.

The chain is built from TRBV5-1 and TRBJ2-3; TRBD1 aligns across 8 bases. Specimen: effector memory CD4+ T cells from blood. Subset of the sample: effector memory, CD45RA- CD27-. The source of this sequence is a human donor in good health. CDR3 sequence reads: CASSVGQGADTQYF. The CDR3 DNA reads TGCGCCAGCAGCGTCGGACAGGGAGCAGATACGCAGTATTTT. Using reference TRBV5-1 and TRBJ2-3 for the parts outside the CDR3, the full variable domain is KAGVTQTPRYLIKTRGQQVTLSCSPISGHRSVSWYQQTPGQGLQFLFEYFSETQRNKGNFPGRFSGRQFSNSRSEMNVSTLELGDSALYLCASSVGQGADTQYFGPGTRLTVL.